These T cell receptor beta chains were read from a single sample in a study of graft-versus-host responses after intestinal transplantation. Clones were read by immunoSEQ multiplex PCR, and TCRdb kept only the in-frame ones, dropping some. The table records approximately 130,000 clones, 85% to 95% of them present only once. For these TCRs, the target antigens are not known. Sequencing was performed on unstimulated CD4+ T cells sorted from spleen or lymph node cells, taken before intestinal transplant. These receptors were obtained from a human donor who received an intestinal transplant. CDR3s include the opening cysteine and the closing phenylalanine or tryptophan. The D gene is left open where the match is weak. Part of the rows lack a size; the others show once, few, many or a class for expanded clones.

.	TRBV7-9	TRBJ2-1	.	TGTGCCAGCAGTACAGGGGGGGCCTACAATGAGCAGTTCTTC	CASSTGGAYNEQFF
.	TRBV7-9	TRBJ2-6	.	TGTGCCAGCAGCTTAGGCAGAACTGGGGCCAACGTCCTGACTTTC	CASSLGRTGANVLTF
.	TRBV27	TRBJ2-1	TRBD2	TGTGCCAGCAAACCCCCTAGCGGATCCTACAATGAGCAGTTCTTC	CASKPPSGSYNEQFF
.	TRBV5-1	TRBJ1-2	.	TGCGCCAGCAGCTTGGCGGCAGGAGGGAACTATGGCTACACCTTC	CASSLAAGGNYGYTF
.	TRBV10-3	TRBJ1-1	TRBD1	TGTGCCAGCAAAAAAACAGGGGCCACTGAAGCTTTCTTT	CASKKTGATEAFF
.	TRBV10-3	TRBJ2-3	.	TGTGCCATCAGTTGGCAGGGAACAGATACGCAGTATTTT	CAISWQGTDTQYF
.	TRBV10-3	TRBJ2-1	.	TGTGCCATCAGTGTTAGTGGTCGGAGGGGCTCCTACAATGAGCAGTTCTTC	CAISVSGRRGSYNEQFF
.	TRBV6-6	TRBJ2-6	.	TGTGCCAGCAGCCCGACAGGACCTGGGGCCAACGTCCTGACTTTC	CASSPTGPGANVLTF
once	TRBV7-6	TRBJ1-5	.	TGTGCCAGCAGCTCTACAAACAGGGTCGATCAGCCCCAGCATTTT	CASSSTNRVDQPQHF
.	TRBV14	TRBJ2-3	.	TGTGCCAGCAGCCAAGCTGATACGCAGTATTTT	CASSQADTQYF
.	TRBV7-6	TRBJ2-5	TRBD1	TGTGCCAGCAGCTTAATAGGGACAGGGCGGGGGCAAGAGACCCAGTACTTC	CASSLIGTGRGQETQYF
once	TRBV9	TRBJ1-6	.	TGTGCCAGCAGCGCCGAACAGGGTTATAATTCACCCCTCCACTTT	CASSAEQGYNSPLHF
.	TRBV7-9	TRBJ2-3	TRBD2	TGTGCCGGTCAGCGGGGGGGCGGTACAGATACGCAGTATTTT	CAGQRGGGTDTQYF
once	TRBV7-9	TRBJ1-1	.	TGTGCCAGCAGTCAAGGAACTGAAGCTTTCTTT	CASSQGTEAFF
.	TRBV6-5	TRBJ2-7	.	TGTGCCAGCAGGAAGCAGGGAAGCTCCTACGAGCAGTACTTC	CASRKQGSSYEQYF
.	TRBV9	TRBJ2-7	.	TGTGCCAGCAGGGATAGGGGAGAGCCGGGCCACGAGCAGTACTTC	CASRDRGEPGHEQYF
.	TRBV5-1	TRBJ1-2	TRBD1	TGCGCCAGCAGCTTGGGACAGGGGAACACCTTC	CASSLGQGNTF
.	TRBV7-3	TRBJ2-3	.	TGTGCCAGCAGCTTAACTTGTTCTAGCACAGATACGCAGTATTTT	CASSLTCSSTDTQYF
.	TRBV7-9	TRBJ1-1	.	TGTGCCAGCAGCTACAGTTCTTACACACCGAACACTGAAGCTTTCTTT	CASSYSSYTPNTEAFF
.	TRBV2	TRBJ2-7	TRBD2	TGTGCCAGCACCGAAGGGGACTACTACTACGAGCAGTACTTC	CASTEGDYYYEQYF
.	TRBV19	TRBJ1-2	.	TGTGCCAGTAGTATAAGGGCAGGATTGTCGGGTTATGGCTACACCTTC	CASSIRAGLSGYGYTF
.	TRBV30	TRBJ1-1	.	TGTGCCTGGAGTAGCGGAGGGGCCACGGCAGCTTTCTTT	CAWSSGGATAAFF
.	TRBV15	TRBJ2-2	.	TGTGCCACCAGCAGAGTGAGGGAAACCGGGGAGCTGTTTTTT	CATSRVRETGELFF
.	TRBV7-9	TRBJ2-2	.	TGTGCCAGCAGCTTAGTCGCAACGAACACCGGGGAGCTGTTTTTT	CASSLVATNTGELFF
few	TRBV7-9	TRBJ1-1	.	TGTGCCAGCAGCCCTATCACAGGACTCATGAACACTGAAGCTTTCTTT	CASSPITGLMNTEAFF
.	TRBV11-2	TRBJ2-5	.	TGTGCCAGCAGCTTGGTTGTGGGGGCCACAGAGACCCAGTACTTC	CASSLVVGATETQYF
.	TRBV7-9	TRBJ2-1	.	TGTGCCAGCAGCCCCATCAGGGGTGGAGGCTACAATGAGCAGTTCTTC	CASSPIRGGGYNEQFF
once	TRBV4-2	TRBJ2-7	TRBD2	TGTGCCAGCAGCCAACAACTAGCGGGGATAAACGAGCAGTACTTC	CASSQQLAGINEQYF
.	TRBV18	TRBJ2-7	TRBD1	TGTGCCAGCTCACCAGGGACAGGGGCCTCCTACGAGCAGTACTTC	CASSPGTGASYEQYF
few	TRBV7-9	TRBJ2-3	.	TGTGCCAGCAGCTTCTCCCAATATACGCAGTATTTT	CASSFSQYTQYF